This T cell receptor beta chain was sequenced during a study of T cells expressing NK-cell markers (dated by TCRdb to 2019 to 2021). General notes on the study: TCR beta-chain repertoires were profiled in sorted CD3+CD56+NKG2C+, CD3+CD56+NKG2C- and CD3+CD56-NKG2C+ T-cell subsets from several donors. Among the eight sequenced donors, only one was HCMV-seronegative, while the other seven were HCMV-seropositive. Randomly selected healthy volunteers, three men and five women, were used as the eight sequenced donors. Illumina HiSeq 2000/2500, MiSeq or NextSeq was used to sequence libraries as 2 x 150 bp reads. What the study reported, not specific to this receptor: Those dominant clonotypes were again the most abundant among CD3+CD56-NKG2C+ cells in several donors, at about 25-65%. In a handful of donors, the dominant CD3+CD56+NKG2C+ clonotypes were among the top 10 CD8+ clonotypes and accounted for roughly 1.0-8% of CD8+ T cells. Whether the expanded NKG2C-expressing T cell clones were specific for HCMV antigens was left unclear.

To determine HCMV serostatus, a commercial ELISA kit was used to detect HCMV-specific IgG in serum. Ficoll density gradient centrifugation was used to isolate peripheral blood mononuclear cells from blood. Data came from an Illumina HiSeq 2000. 5'RACE template switching, by which a universal primer site and unique molecular identifiers were added, was used to make TCR beta cDNA libraries. cDNA synthesis was primed from the TCR beta constant segment and was followed by two successive PCR amplification steps. The study's processing was this. MIGEC was used to demultiplex reads and group the reads by UMI, and MiTCR was used to assemble and quantify clonotypes. To exclude erroneous sequences, any TCR cDNA sequence not supported by at least two reads was discarded. The tcR package was used for downstream repertoire analysis, with clonotypes matched between fractions based on CDR3 nucleotide sequence plus V segment. Antigen specificity was annotated against VDJdb with VDJmatch, allowing one amino acid substitution in CDR3. TCRdb reprocessed the reads and provides one entry for every CDR3 protein sequence; no DNA is given. The authors' filters were not applied to this entry. The table for this sample shows approximately 550,000 distinct CDR3 sequences. The top ten clonotypes cover roughly 3.5% of the sample.

CDR1 and CDR2 are read off the germline V gene as MNHEY and SVGEGT. Measured from the cysteine to the phenylalanine, the CDR3 is 16 residues long. No DNA is recorded. About this clonotype: Its antigen has not been determined.

The rearranged segments are TRBV6-2 or TRBV6-3 and TRBJ2-1; TCRdb reports TRBD2, a call that lacks DNA to check it against. The sample comprised blood T cells: a sorted CD56 or NKG2C T cell subset, CD4+ or CD8+ T cells, or bulk PBMC T cells (not recorded which). The clonotype was recovered from a young man in good health. Donor details come from another sample of the same person, matched by shared clones. The CDR3 amino acid sequence is: CASSSREPSSYNEQFF.